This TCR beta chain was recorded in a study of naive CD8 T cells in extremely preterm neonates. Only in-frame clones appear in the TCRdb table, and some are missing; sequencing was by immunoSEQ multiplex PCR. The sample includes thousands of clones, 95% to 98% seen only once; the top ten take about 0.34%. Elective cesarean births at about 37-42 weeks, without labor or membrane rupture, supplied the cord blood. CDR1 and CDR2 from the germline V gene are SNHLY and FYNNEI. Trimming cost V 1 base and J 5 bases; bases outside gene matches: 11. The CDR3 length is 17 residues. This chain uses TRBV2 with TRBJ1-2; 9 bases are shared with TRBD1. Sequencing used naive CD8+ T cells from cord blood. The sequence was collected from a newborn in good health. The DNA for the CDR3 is TGTGCCAGCAGTGAAGGAGGGAGGACAGGGGTTATTTATGGCTACACCTTC. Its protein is CASSEGGRTGVIYGYTF.